The 28 T cell receptor beta chains in this list originate from one sample, sequenced in a study of siplizumab effects on memory and regulatory T cells. Assay used: immunoSEQ multiplex PCR; TCRdb lists only in-frame clones, some missing. The profile shows more than 70,000 clones, 85% to 95% of them singletons. The sequenced sample was CD8+ T cells sorted from blood. The source of these receptors is a human donor in good health.

The CDR3 loop is CASSLRSGTETYEQYF. The CDR3, as DNA: TGTGCCAGCAGCCTCAGATCCGGGACAGAGACCTACGAGCAGTACTTC. The chain joins TRBV11-2 to TRBJ2-7, with 7 bases that match TRBD1. Germline V gene data show CDR1 as SGHAT and CDR2 as FQNNGV. The CDR3 length is 16 residues. Trimming at V came to 5 bases and at J to 2 bases, leaving 12 bases not matched to a gene.

The chain couples TRBV19 to TRBJ1-2; 7 bases are a match to TRBD1. This CDR3 contains 12 residues. From germline, CDR1 is LNHDA and CDR2 SQIVND (reference sequence). Germline trimming cut 0 bases from V and 14 bases from J; bases unmatched to any gene: 6. In DNA form, the CDR3 reads TGTGCCAGTAGTATAGATCAGGACAGGAGAACCTTC. Amino acid sequence: CASSIDQDRRTF.

The chain couples TRBV9 to TRBJ2-7; TRBD1 matches at 9 bases. J gave up 3 bases and V 4 bases, and 8 bases lay outside the gene matches. The CDR3 has 15 amino acids. From germline, CDR1 is SGDLS and CDR2 YYNGEE. CDR3 DNA: TGTGCCAGCAGCCTTACCCCGGGACAGGGCTACGAGCAGTACTTC. Its translation: CASSLTPGQGYEQYF.

This clone was detected once. The chain uses TRBV9 and TRBJ2-6; the match to TRBD1 covers 7 bases. The CDR3 has 15 amino acids. Germline CDR1 is SGDLS and CDR2 is YYNGEE. The V gene end was trimmed by 3 bases and the J gene end by 4 bases; junction bases not matched to a gene: 4. CDR3 DNA sequence: TGTGCCAGCAGCGAGACAGGGAACGGGGCCAACGTCCTGACTTTC. As protein: CASSETGNGANVLTF. Full variable domain (outside the CDR3, taken from reference TRBV9 and TRBJ2-6): DSGVTQTPKHLITATGQRVTLRCSPRSGDLSVYWYQQSLDQGLQFLIQYYNGEERAKGNILERFSAQQFPDLHSELNLSSLELGDSALYFCASSETGNGANVLTFGAGSRLTVL.

This clone was seen more than once but under ten times. This chain links TRBV19 with TRBJ2-1; 10 bases are shared with TRBD2. Germline V CDR1 and CDR2: LNHDA, SQIVND (reference sequence). CDR3 length: 15 amino acids. V gave up 2 bases and J gave up 9 bases; unmatched junction bases: 7. CDR3 sequence: CASSIMASGSVEQFF. DNA for the CDR3: TGTGCCAGTAGTATAATGGCTAGCGGGAGCGTTGAGCAGTTCTTC.

This clone was seen only once. J is TRBJ1-2 and V is TRBV6-5, with TRBD1 matching over 7 bases. Trimming removed 0 bases from V and 8 bases from J; junction bases left unmatched: 6. CDR1 and CDR2 from the germline V gene are MNHEY and SVGAGI. The CDR3 sequence is 14 residues long. The CDR3 is CASSYSMTGTGYTF. CDR3 DNA: TGTGCCAGCAGTTACTCGATGACAGGGACGGGCTACACCTTC.

V is TRBV5-6 and J is TRBJ2-5, with 10 positions matching TRBD2. The V gene's germline CDR1 is SGHDT and CDR2 YYEEEE. After removal of 7 bases from V and 1 base from J, the junction contained 7 bases not matched to a gene. The CDR3 is 15 amino acids. CDR3 in amino acids: CASQAGLAAQETQYF. CDR3 coding DNA: TGTGCCAGCCAAGCCGGACTAGCGGCCCAAGAGACCCAGTACTTC.

J is TRBJ1-3 and V is TRBV7-3; perhaps TRBD1 as D (6 bases). CDR3 size: 15 residues. V lost 2 bases to trimming and J lost 3 bases, with 11 bases between them. In germline, CDR1 is SGHTA, CDR2 FQGTGA. CDR3 bases: TGTGCCAGCAGCTTAGAAGCAGGGGATGGAAACACCATATATTTT. Protein sequence: CASSLEAGDGNTIYF.

The chain couples TRBV4-1 to TRBJ2-7; 12 bases agree with TRBD2. This CDR3 region has 15 residues. Germline-derived CDR1 and CDR2 are MGHRA and YSYEKL. The trim removed 5 bases at V and 3 bases at J, leaving 5 bases unmatched. The DNA of the CDR3 is TGCGCCAGCAGCGCCGGGACTAGCGGGCACTACGAGCAGTACTTC. It encodes CASSAGTSGHYEQYF.

For this clone: Other DNA sequences in this sample translate to the same CDR3. The chain employs TRBV5-1 and TRBJ2-7; D is perhaps TRBD2 (5 bases). CDR1 and CDR2 (germline): SGHRS, YFSETQ. The CDR3 runs to 14 residues. Trimming took 2 bases from V and 0 from J, leaving 9 bases between them. CDR3 DNA: TGCGCCAGCAGCTTCGGTGGGAGCTCCTACGAGCAGTACTTC. It encodes CASSFGGSSYEQYF. Drawing the rest from reference TRBV5-1 and TRBJ2-7, the complete variable domain is KAGVTQTPRYLIKTRGQQVTLSCSPISGHRSVSWYQQTPGQGLQFLFEYFSETQRNKGNFPGRFSGRQFSNSRSEMNVSTLELGDSALYLCASSFGGSSYEQYFGPGTRLTVT.

The rearrangement links TRBV18 to TRBJ2-3; D is possibly TRBD1 (5 bases). The germline V gene encodes CDR1 KGHSH and CDR2 LQKENI. Trimming cost V 0 bases and J 5 bases, with 9 bases left between them. The CDR3 consists of 14 residues. CDR3 bases: TGTGCCAGCTCACCACCGGGAAGGGGAGATACGCAGTATTTT. It specifies CASSPPGRGDTQYF.

This clone was recorded once. The gene calls are TRBV5-1 and TRBJ2-7; 10 bases match TRBD1. The V gene's germline CDR1 is SGHRS and CDR2 YFSETQ. With 4 bases clipped from V and 2 bases from J, the junction kept 9 bases outside the gene matches. CDR3 length: 16 amino acids. CDR3: CASSPRRQGAPYEQYF. CDR3 nucleotide sequence: TGCGCCAGCAGCCCGAGAAGACAGGGGGCCCCCTACGAGCAGTACTTC. Full variable domain (rest looked up from reference TRBV5-1 and TRBJ2-7): KAGVTQTPRYLIKTRGQQVTLSCSPISGHRSVSWYQQTPGQGLQFLFEYFSETQRNKGNFPGRFSGRQFSNSRSEMNVSTLELGDSALYLCASSPRRQGAPYEQYFGPGTRLTVT.

The chain has TRBV5-6 and TRBJ1-2; D may be TRBD1 (5 bases). The germline gives CDR1 SGHDT, CDR2 YYEEEE. V lost 2 bases and J lost 6, with 17 bases in between. This CDR3 has 15 residues. The CDR3 region is CASSLGQSGKDGYTF. CDR3 nucleotide sequence: TGTGCCAGCAGCTTAGGACAATCGGGAAAGGATGGCTACACCTTC. Full variable domain (missing parts from reference TRBV5-6 and TRBJ1-2): DAGVTQSPTHLIKTRGQQVTLRCSPKSGHDTVSWYQQALGQGPQFIFQYYEEEERQRGNFPDRFSGHQFPNYSSELNVNALLLGDSALYLCASSLGQSGKDGYTFGSGTRLTVV.

This chain joins TRBV27 and TRBJ2-3; 8 bases align to TRBD1. Germline V gene sequence: CDR1 MNHEY, CDR2 SMNVEV (reference sequence). The CDR3 sequence is 15 residues long. With 0 bases clipped from V and 6 bases from J, the junction kept 5 bases outside the gene matches. CDR3 DNA: TGTGCCAGCAGTTTATCGACAGGGGAAGAGGATACGCAGTATTTT. Amino acid sequence: CASSLSTGEEDTQYF.

This rearrangement joins TRBV27 to TRBJ1-3; perhaps TRBD1 as D (6 bases). V lost 4 bases to trimming and J lost 1 base, with 8 bases between them. Per the germline V gene, CDR1 is MNHEY and CDR2 is SMNVEV (reference sequence). This CDR3 is 14 amino acids long. DNA of the CDR3: TGTGCCAGCAGTTCAACAGGGTCTGGAAACACCATATATTTT. Translation gives CASSSTGSGNTIYF.

The rearrangement joins TRBV9 to TRBJ2-3, with 12 bases fitting TRBD2. CDR1 and CDR2 (germline): SGDLS, YYNGEE. V lost 6 bases to trimming and J lost 6 bases; unmatched junction nucleotides: 17. This CDR3 is built from 18 residues. This chain's CDR3 is CASNAVGWASGRGDTQYF. DNA of the CDR3: TGTGCCAGCAATGCAGTGGGCTGGGCTAGCGGGAGGGGCGATACGCAGTATTTT.

V gene TRBV21-1 combines with J gene TRBJ1-3. TRBV21-1 is reported as a pseudogene. The CDR3 extends over 15 amino acids. The CDR3 DNA sequence: TGTGCCAGCGTAGGAGATTGGACGGGAGGAAACACCATATATTTT. Its translation: CASVGDWTGGNTIYF.

The rearrangement links TRBV10-3 to TRBJ1-1, with 10 bases identical to TRBD1. V shed 6 bases, J shed 1 base, and the junction held 11 bases outside the gene matches. Germline assignment: CDR1 ENHRY and CDR2 SYGVKD. The CDR3 sequence is 17 residues long. The CDR3 nucleotides are TGTGCCATCAGCAAGACAGGGGGCGGAAGAAAGAACACTGAAGCTTTCTTT. Its protein product is CAISKTGGGRKNTEAFF.

The J gene is TRBJ2-7, the V gene TRBV7-9, with D perhaps TRBD1 (5 bases). This CDR3 has 12 residues. V shed 6 bases and J shed 2 bases, with 8 bases lying between them. Germline CDR1 and CDR2: SEHNR and FQNEAQ (reference sequence). The CDR3 DNA is TGTGCCAGCAGTGGGGCGACCTACGAGCAGTACTTC. Translated, it gives CASSGATYEQYF.

This sequence joins TRBV21-1 and TRBJ2-3; the listed D gene, TRBD2, was not tested against the DNA. TRBV21-1 represents a pseudogene. CDR3 length equals 17 residues. CDR3 sequence reads: CASSNPPRGCSTDTQYF. DNA of the CDR3: TGTGCCAGCAGCAATCCCCCGCGGGGATGTAGCACAGATACGCAGTATTTT.

The rearrangement uses TRBV5-4 and TRBJ2-2, with TRBD2 matching 7 bases. CDR3 size: 17 residues. V was pared by 3 bases and J by 7 bases, with 15 bases of the junction left unmatched. The germline CDR1 and CDR2 sequences are SGHNT and YYREEE (reference sequence). CDR3 region: CASSSREAGVRDGELFF. CDR3 sequence (DNA): TGTGCCAGCAGCTCGAGAGAGGCGGGAGTGAGGGACGGGGAGCTGTTTTTT.

The table lists this clone with a count of one. The chain couples TRBV5-8 to TRBJ1-5; no clear D. CDR3 length equals 13 residues. CDR1 and CDR2 from the germline V gene are SGHTS and YDEGEE. V was trimmed by 7 bases and J by 4 bases, leaving 12 bases between them. DNA of the CDR3: TGTGCCAGCGATTTGGGGAATAATCAGCCCCAGCATTTT. It specifies CASDLGNNQPQHF.

J is TRBJ2-2 and V is TRBV5-4; D could derive from TRBD1 or TRBD2 (5 bases each). Trimming shortened V by 5 bases and J by 7 bases, and 9 bases separated the two germline ends. The CDR3 is 12 amino acids. The germline V gene has CDR1 SGHNT and CDR2 YYREEE (reference sequence). CDR3 DNA: TGTGCCAGCAGGAGGGGAAACGGGGAGCTGTTTTTT. Protein: CASRRGNGELFF.

The chain uses TRBV7-8 and TRBJ1-2; D is possibly TRBD1 (6 bases). The CDR3 extends over 16 amino acids. Looked up from germline, CDR1 is SGHVS and CDR2 is FQNEAQ. Trimming pared 5 bases from V and 4 bases from J, leaving 20 bases between. This CDR3 reads CASSAPGVEGFYGYTF. The DNA for the CDR3 is TGTGCCAGCAGCGCTCCAGGGGTTGAGGGATTCTATGGCTACACCTTC.

The chain links TRBV10-2 to TRBJ2-7, with 11 bases that match TRBD2. The germline V gene encodes CDR1 WSHSY and CDR2 SAAADI. V shed 8 bases and J 4 bases; nucleotides not matched to a gene: 7. The length of the CDR3 is 14 residues. CDR3 coding DNA: TGCGCCAGCTCGTCTAGCGGGAGGACGTACGAGCAGTACTTC. As protein: CASSSSGRTYEQYF.

V usage is TRBV27 and J usage is TRBJ2-3; tentative D call: TRBD1 (6 bases). This CDR3 has 17 residues. Germline CDR1 is MNHEY and CDR2 is SMNVEV (reference sequence). V gave up 5 bases and J gave up 4 bases, with 22 bases separating them. The CDR3 DNA reads as TGTGCCAGCAGTCTTCCCCCGGGCGAAGGGGGTCCAGATACGCAGTATTTT. It codes for CASSLPPGEGGPDTQYF.

This clone was recorded a few times. The gene calls are TRBV29-1 and TRBJ2-3, with TRBD2 matching over 7 bases. This CDR3 comprises 13 residues. Germline-derived CDR1 and CDR2 are SQVTM and ANQGSEA. With 4 bases clipped from V and 0 bases from J, the junction kept 1 base outside the gene matches. CDR3 sequence reads: CSVVGGSTDTQYF. The CDR3 DNA reads TGCAGCGTTGTGGGGGGGAGCACAGATACGCAGTATTTT.

V is TRBV11-3 and J is TRBJ2-3; 8 bases are a match to TRBD1. Looked up from germline, CDR1 is SGHNT and CDR2 is YENEEA. With 3 bases clipped from V and 4 bases from J, the junction kept 9 bases outside the gene matches. CDR3 length equals 16 residues. The CDR3 protein is CASSLTGTGAADTQYF. CDR3 nucleotides: TGTGCCAGCAGCTTGACGGGGACAGGAGCCGCAGATACGCAGTATTTT.